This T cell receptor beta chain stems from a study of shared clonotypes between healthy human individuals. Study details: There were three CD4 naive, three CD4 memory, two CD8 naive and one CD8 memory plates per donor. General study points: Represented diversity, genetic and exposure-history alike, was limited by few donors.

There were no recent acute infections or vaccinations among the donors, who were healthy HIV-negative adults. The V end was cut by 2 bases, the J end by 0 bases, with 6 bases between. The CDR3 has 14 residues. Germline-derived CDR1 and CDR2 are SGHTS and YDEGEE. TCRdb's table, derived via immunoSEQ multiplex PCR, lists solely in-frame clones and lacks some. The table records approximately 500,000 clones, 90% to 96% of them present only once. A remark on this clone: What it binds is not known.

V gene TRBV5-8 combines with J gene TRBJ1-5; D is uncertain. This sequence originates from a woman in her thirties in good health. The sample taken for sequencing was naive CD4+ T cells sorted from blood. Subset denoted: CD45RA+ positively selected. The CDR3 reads CASSFAYSNQPQHF. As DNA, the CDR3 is TGTGCCAGCAGCTTCGCTTATAGCAATCAGCCCCAGCATTTT.